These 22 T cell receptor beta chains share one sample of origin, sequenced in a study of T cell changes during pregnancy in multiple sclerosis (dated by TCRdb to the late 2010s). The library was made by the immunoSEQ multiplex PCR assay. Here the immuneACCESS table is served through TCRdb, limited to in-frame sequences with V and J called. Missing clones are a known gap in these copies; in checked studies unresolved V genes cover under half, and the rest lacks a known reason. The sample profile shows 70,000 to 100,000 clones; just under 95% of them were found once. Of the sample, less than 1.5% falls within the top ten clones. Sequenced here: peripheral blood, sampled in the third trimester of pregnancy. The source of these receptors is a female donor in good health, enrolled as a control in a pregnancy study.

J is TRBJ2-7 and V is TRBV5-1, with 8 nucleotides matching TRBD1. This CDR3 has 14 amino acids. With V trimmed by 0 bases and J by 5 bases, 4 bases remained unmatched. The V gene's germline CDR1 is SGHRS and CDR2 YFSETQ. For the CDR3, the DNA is TGCGCCAGCAGCTTGGACAGGGGGTATGACGAGCAGTACTTC. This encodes CASSLDRGYDEQYF.

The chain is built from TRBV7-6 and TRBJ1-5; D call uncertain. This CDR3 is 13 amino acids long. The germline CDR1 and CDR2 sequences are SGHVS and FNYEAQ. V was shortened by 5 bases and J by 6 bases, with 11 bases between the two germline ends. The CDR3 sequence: CASSPGRGQPQHF. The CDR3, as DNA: TGTGCCAGCAGCCCAGGACGGGGTCAGCCCCAGCATTTT. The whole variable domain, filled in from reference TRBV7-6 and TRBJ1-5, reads GAGVSQSPRYKVTKRGQDVALRCDPISGHVSLYWYRQALGQGPEFLTYFNYEAQQDKSGLPNDRFSAERPEGSISTLTIQRTEQRDSAMYRCASSPGRGQPQHFGDGTRLSIL.

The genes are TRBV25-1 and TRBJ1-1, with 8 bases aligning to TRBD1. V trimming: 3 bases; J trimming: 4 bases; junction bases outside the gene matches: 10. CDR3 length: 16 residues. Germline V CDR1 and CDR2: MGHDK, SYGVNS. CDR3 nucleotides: TGTGCCAGCAGTGATGATCAGGGGGCGCACGGCACTGAAGCTTTCTTT. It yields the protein CASSDDQGAHGTEAFF. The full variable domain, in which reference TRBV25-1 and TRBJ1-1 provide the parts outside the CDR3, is EADIYQTPRYLVIGTGKKITLECSQTMGHDKMYWYQQDPGMELHLIHYSYGVNSTEKGDLSSESTVSRIRTEHFPLTLESARPSHTSQYLCASSDDQGAHGTEAFFGQGTRLTVV.

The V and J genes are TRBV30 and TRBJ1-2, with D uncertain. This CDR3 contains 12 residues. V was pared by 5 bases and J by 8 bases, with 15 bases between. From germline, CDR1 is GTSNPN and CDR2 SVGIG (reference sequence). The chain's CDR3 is CAWRGGSGGYTF. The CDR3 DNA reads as TGTGCCTGGCGCGGAGGTTCGGGAGGCTACACCTTC.

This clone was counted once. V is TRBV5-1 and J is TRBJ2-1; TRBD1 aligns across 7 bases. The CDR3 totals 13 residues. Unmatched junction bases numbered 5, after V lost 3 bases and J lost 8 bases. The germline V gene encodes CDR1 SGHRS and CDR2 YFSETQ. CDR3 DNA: TGCGCCAGCAGCTCGCAGGGGGTCGATGAGCAGTTCTTC. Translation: CASSSQGVDEQFF.

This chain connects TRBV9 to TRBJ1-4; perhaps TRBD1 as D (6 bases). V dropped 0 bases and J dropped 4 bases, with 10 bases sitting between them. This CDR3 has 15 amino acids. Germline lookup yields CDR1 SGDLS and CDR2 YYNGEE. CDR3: CASSVGVQGNEKLFF. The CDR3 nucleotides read TGTGCCAGCAGCGTAGGGGTACAGGGTAATGAAAAACTGTTTTTT.

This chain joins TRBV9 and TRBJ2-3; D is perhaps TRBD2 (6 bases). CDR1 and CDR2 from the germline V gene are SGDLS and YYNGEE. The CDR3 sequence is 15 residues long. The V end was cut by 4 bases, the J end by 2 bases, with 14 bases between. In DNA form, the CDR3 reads TGTGCCAGCAGCACTCGGGGGTCGTACACAGATACGCAGTATTTT. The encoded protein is CASSTRGSYTDTQYF.

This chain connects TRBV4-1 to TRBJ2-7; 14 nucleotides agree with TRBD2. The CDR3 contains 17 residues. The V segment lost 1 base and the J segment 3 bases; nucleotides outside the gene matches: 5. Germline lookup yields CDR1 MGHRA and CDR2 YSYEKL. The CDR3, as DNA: TGCGCCAGCAGCCAAGCCATGACTAGCGGGAGGGTCTACGAGCAGTACTTC. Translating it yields CASSQAMTSGRVYEQYF.

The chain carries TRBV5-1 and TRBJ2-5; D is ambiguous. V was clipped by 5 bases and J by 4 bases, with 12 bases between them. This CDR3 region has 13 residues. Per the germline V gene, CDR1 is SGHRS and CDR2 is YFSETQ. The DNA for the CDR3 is TGCGCCAGCAGGTCTACCACTCGAGAGACCCAGTACTTC. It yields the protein CASRSTTRETQYF.

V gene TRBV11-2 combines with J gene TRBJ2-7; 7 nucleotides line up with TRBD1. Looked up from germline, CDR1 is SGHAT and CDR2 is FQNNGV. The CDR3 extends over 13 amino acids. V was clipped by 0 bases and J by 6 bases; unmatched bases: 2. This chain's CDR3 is CASSLERTGEQYF. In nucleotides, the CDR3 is TGTGCCAGCAGCTTAGAAAGGACAGGCGAGCAGTACTTC.

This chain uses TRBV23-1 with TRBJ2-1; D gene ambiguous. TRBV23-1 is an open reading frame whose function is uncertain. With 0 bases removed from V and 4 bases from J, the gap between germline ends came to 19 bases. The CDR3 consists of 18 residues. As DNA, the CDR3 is TGCGCCAGCAGTCAATCGATCTCCCTAATCCTGAGTTACAATGAGCAGTTCTTC. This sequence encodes CASSQSISLILSYNEQFF.

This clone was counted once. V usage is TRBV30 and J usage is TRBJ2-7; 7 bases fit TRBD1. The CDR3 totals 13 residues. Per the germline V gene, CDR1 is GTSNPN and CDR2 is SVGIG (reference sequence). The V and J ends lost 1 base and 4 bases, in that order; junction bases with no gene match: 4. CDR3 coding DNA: TGTGCCTGGAGTGCACAACAGGGGTACGAGCAGTACTTC. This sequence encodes CAWSAQQGYEQYF.

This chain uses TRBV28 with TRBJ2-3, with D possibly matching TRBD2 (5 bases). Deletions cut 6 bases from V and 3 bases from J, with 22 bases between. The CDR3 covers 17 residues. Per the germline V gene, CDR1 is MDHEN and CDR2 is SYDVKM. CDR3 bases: TGTGCCAGCAGGTTAGATAGCGCAGTAGGCAGGACAGATACGCAGTATTTT. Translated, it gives CASRLDSAVGRTDTQYF.

DNA for the CDR3: TGTGCCAGCAGCTCGCTGAGGGGACTAGCTTCCGGTGAGCAGTTCTTC. It yields the protein CASSSLRGLASGEQFF. J is TRBJ2-1 and V is TRBV7-9, with TRBD2 matching 9 bases. The CDR3 has 16 residues. Germline CDR1 SEHNR, CDR2 FQNEAQ (reference sequence). J was trimmed by 9 bases and V by 4 bases; bases with no gene match: 13.

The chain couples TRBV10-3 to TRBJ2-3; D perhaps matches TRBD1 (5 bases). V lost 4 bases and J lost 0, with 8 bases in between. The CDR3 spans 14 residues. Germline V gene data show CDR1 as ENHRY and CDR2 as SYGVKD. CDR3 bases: TGTGCCATCAGTGGTCAGGGTAGCACAGATACGCAGTATTTT. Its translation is CAISGQGSTDTQYF.

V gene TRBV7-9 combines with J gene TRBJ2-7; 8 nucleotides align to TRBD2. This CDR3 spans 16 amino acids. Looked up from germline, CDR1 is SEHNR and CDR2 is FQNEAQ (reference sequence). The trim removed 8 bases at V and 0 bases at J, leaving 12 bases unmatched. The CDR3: CASSQPAGGSSYEQYF. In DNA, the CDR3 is TGTGCCAGCTCTCAACCCGCGGGAGGAAGCTCCTACGAGCAGTACTTC. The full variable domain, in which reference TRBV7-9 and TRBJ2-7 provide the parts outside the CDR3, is DTGVSQNPRHKITKRGQNVTFRCDPISEHNRLYWYRQTLGQGPEFLTYFQNEAQLEKSRLLSDRFSAERPKGSFSTLEIQRTEQGDSAMYLCASSQPAGGSSYEQYFGPGTRLTVT.

The CDR3 spells CASIILAGGSYEQYF. The CDR3 coding sequence is TGTGCCAGCATCATCCTAGCGGGAGGGTCCTACGAGCAGTACTTC. This rearrangement joins TRBV6-1 to TRBJ2-7, with 12 bases identical to TRBD2. Trimming at V came to 7 bases and at J to 1 base, leaving 5 bases not matched to a gene. CDR1 and CDR2 (germline): MNHNS, SASEGT. This CDR3 spans 15 amino acids.

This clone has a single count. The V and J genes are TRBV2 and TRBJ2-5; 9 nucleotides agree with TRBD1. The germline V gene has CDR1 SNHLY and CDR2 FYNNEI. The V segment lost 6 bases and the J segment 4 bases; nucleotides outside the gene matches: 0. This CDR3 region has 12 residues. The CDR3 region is CASRDRGETQYF. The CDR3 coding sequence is TGTGCCAGCAGGGACAGGGGAGAGACCCAGTACTTC.

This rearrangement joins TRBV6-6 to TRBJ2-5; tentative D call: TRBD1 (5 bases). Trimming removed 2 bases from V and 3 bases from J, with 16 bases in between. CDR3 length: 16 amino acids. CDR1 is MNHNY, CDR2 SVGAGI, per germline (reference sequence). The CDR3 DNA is TGTGCCAGCAGTTACCCCTCGGTGCAGGGCAAAGAGACCCAGTACTTC. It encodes CASSYPSVQGKETQYF.

This chain's CDR3 is CASSLGGRQETQYF. CDR3 nucleotides: TGTGCCAGCTCACTGGGGGGACGGCAAGAGACCCAGTACTTC. This chain uses TRBV18 with TRBJ2-5; D perhaps matches TRBD2 (6 bases). The germline V gene encodes CDR1 KGHSH and CDR2 LQKENI. The CDR3 has 14 residues. Trimming pared 4 bases from V and 2 bases from J, leaving 11 bases between.

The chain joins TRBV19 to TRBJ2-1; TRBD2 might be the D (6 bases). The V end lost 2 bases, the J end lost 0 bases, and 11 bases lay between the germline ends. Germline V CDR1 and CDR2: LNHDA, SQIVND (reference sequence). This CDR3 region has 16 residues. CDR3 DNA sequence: TGTGCCAGTAGTATAAGGGCGGGGAGCTCCTACAATGAGCAGTTCTTC. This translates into CASSIRAGSSYNEQFF.

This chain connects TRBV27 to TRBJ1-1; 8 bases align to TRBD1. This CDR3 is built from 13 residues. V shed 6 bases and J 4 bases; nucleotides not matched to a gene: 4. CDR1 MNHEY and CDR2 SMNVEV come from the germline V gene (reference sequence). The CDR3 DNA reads TGTGCCAGCAGAACAGGGGGAGGCACTGAAGCTTTCTTT. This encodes CASRTGGGTEAFF.